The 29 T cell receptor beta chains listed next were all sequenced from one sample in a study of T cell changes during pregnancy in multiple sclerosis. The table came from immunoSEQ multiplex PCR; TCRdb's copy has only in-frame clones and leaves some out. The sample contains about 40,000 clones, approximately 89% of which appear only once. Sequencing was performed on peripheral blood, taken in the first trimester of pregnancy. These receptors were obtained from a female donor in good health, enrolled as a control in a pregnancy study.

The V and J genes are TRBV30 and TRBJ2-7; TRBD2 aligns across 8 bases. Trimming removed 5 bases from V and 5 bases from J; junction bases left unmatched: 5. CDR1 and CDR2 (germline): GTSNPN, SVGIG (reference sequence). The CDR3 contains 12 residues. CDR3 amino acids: CAWGRGADEQYF. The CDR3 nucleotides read TGTGCCTGGGGGCGGGGGGCAGACGAGCAGTACTTC.

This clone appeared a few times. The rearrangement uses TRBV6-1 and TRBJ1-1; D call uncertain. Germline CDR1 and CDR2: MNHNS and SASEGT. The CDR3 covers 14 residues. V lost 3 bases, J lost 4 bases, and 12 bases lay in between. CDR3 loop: CASSDVGRGTEAFF. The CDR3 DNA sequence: TGTGCCAGCAGTGATGTAGGGAGAGGCACTGAAGCTTTCTTT.

CDR3 in amino acids: CASSLGGLQETQYF. The CDR3 region has the DNA TGTGCCAGCAGCTTAGGGGGACTCCAAGAGACCCAGTACTTC. The genes are TRBV11-3 and TRBJ2-5, with D perhaps matching TRBD2 (6 bases). V shed 1 base and J shed 1 base, with 7 bases lying between them. The CDR3 sequence is 14 residues long. CDR1 SGHNT and CDR2 YENEEA come from the germline V gene.

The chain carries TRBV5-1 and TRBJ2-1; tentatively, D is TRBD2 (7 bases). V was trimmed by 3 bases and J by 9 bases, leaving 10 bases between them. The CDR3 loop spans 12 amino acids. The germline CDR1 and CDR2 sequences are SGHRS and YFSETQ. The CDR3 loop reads CASSYRGGEQFF. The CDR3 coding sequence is TGCGCCAGCAGCTATAGGGGGGGTGAGCAGTTCTTC.

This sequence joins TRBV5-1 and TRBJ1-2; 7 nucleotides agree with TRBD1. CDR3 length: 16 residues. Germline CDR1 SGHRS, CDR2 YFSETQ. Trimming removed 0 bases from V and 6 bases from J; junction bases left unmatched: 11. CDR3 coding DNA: TGCGCCAGCAGCTTGGCGCGACAGGGAGGCATGGATGGCTACACCTTC. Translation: CASSLARQGGMDGYTF.

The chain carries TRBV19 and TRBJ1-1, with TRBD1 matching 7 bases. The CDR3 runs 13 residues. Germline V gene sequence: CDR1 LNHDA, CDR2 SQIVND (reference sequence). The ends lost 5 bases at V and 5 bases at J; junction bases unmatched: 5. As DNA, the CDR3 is TGTGCCAGTAGTGTGACAGGGTATACTGAAGCTTTCTTT. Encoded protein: CASSVTGYTEAFF.

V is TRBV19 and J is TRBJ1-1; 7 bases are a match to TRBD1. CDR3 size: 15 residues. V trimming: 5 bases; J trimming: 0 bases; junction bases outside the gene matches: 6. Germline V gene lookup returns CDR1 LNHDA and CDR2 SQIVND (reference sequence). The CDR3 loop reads CASSFHRGMNTEAFF. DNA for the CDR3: TGTGCCAGTAGTTTCCACAGGGGTATGAACACTGAAGCTTTCTTT.

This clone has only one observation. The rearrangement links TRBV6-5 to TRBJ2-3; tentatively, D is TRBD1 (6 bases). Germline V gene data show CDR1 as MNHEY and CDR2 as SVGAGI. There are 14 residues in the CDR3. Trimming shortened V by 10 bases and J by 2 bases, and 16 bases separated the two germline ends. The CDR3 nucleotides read TGTGCCACCCGACGAGGGGGTAACACAGATACGCAGTATTTT. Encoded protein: CATRRGGNTDTQYF.

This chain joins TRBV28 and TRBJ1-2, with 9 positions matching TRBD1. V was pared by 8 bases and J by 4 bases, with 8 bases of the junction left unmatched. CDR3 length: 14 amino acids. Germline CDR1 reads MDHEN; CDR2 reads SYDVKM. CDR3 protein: CASGVGQGRYGYTF. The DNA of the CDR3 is TGTGCCAGCGGCGTAGGACAGGGGCGCTATGGCTACACCTTC.

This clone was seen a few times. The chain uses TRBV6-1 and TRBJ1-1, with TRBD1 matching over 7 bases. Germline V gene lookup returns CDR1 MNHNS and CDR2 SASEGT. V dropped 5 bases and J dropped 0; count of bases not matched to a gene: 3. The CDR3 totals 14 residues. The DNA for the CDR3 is TGTGCCAGCAGTACAGGGGTTGTGAACACTGAAGCTTTCTTT. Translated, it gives CASSTGVVNTEAFF.

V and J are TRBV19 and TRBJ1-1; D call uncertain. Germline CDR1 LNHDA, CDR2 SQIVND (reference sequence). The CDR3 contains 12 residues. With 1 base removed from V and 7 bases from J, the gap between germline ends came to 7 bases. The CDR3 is CASSIGAVEAFF. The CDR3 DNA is TGTGCCAGTAGTATAGGGGCAGTTGAAGCTTTCTTT.

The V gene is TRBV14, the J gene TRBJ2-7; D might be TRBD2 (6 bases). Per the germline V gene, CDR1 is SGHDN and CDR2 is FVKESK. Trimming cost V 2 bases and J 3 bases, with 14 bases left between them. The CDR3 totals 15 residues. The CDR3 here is CASSQTLAVFYEQYF. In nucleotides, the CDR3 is TGTGCCAGCAGCCAAACCTTAGCGGTATTCTACGAGCAGTACTTC.

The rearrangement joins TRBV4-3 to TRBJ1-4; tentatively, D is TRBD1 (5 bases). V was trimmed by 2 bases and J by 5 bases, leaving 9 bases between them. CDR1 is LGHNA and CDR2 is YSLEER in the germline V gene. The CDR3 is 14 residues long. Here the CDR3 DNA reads TGCGCCAGCAGCCAAAGTGGGGGGAATGAAAAACTGTTTTTT. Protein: CASSQSGGNEKLFF.

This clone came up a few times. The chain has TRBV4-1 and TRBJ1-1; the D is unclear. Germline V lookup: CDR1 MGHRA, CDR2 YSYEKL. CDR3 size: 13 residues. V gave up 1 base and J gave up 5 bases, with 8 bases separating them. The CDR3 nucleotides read TGCGCCAGCAGCCAAGGTGGGAGGACTGAAGCTTTCTTT. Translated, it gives CASSQGGRTEAFF.

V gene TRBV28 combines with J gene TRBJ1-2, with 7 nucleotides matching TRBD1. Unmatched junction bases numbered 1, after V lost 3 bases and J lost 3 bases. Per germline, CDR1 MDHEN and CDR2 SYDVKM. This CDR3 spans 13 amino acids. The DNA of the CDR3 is TGTGCCAGCAGTTTCACAGGGGACTATGGCTACACCTTC. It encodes CASSFTGDYGYTF.

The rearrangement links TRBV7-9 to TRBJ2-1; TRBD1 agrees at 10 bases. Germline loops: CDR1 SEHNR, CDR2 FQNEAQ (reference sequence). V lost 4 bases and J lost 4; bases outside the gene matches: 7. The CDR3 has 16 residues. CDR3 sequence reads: CASSSITGQGYNEQFF. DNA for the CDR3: TGTGCCAGCAGCTCAATCACGGGACAGGGGTACAATGAGCAGTTCTTC.

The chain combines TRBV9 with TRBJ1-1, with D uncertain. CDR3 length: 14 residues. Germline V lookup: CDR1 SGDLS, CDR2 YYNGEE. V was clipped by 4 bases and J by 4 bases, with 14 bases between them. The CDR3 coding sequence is TGTGCCAGCAGCCCAGGAGGATCGGGCACTGAAGCTTTCTTT. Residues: CASSPGGSGTEAFF.

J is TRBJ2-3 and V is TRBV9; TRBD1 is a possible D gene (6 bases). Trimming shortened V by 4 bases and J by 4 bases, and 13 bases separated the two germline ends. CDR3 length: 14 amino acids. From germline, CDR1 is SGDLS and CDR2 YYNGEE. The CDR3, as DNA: TGTGCCAGCAGCTTGCTCCGGACAGCAGATACGCAGTATTTT. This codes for CASSLLRTADTQYF.

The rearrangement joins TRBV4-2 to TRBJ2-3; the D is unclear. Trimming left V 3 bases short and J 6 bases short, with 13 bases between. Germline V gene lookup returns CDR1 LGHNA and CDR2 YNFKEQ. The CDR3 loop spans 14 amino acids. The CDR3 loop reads CASSQSLGVDTQYF. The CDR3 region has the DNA TGTGCCAGCAGCCAGAGCCTGGGCGTTGATACGCAGTATTTT.

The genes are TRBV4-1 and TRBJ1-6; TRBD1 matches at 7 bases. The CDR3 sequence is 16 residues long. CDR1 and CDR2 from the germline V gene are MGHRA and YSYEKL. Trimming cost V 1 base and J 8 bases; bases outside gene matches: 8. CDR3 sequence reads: CASSQVPGQTYSPLHF. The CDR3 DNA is TGCGCCAGCAGCCAAGTCCCGGGACAGACCTATTCACCCCTCCACTTT.

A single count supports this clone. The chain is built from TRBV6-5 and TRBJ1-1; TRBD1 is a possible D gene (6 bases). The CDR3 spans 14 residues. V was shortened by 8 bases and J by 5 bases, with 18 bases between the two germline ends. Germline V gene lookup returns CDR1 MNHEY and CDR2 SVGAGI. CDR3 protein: CASGRTAEGTEAFF. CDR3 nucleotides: TGTGCCAGCGGGCGGACAGCCGAAGGGACTGAAGCTTTCTTT.

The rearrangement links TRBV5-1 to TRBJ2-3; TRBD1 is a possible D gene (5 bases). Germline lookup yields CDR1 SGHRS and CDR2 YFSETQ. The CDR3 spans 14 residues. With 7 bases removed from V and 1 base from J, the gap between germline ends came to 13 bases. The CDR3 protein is CASGRGAGTDTQYF. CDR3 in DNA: TGCGCCAGCGGAAGGGGCGCGGGCACAGATACGCAGTATTTT.

This chain's CDR3 is CASSQETGPYEQYF. The DNA for the CDR3 is TGCGCCAGCAGCCAAGAAACGGGTCCGTACGAGCAGTACTTC. The chain joins TRBV4-3 to TRBJ2-7; D is undetermined. The CDR3 consists of 14 residues. Germline-derived CDR1 and CDR2 are LGHNA and YSLEER. V was cut by 0 bases and J by 4 bases, with 10 bases left in between.

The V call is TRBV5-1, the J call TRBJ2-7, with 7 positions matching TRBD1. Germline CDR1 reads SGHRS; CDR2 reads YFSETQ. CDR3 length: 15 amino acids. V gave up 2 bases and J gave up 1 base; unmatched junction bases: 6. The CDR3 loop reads CASSLLGTASYEQYF. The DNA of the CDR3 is TGCGCCAGCAGCTTATTGGGGACAGCGTCCTACGAGCAGTACTTC.

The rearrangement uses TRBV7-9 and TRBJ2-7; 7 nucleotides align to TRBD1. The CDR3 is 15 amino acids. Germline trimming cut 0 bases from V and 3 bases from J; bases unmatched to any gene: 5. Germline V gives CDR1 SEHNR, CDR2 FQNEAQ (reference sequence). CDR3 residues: CASSLASWDSYEQYF. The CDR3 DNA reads TGTGCCAGCAGCTTAGCATCCTGGGACAGCTACGAGCAGTACTTC.

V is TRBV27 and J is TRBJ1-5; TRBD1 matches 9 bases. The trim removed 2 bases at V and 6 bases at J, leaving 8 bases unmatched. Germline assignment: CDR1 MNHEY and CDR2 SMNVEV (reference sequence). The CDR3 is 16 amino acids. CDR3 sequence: CASSLGRDRAPQPQHF. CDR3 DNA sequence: TGTGCCAGCAGTTTAGGCCGGGACAGGGCTCCTCAGCCCCAGCATTTT.

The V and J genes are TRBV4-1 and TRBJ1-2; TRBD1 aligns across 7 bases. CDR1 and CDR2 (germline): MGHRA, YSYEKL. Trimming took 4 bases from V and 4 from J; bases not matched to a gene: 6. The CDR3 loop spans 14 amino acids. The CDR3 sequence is CASSLTGVVYGYTF. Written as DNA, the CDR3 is TGCGCCAGCAGCCTTACAGGGGTTGTCTATGGCTACACCTTC.

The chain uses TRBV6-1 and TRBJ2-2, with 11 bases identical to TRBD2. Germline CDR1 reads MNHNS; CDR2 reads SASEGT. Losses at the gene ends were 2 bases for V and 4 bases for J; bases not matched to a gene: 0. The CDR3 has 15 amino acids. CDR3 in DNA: TGTGCCAGCAGTGAACTAGCGGGAGGCACCGGGGAGCTGTTTTTT. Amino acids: CASSELAGGTGELFF.

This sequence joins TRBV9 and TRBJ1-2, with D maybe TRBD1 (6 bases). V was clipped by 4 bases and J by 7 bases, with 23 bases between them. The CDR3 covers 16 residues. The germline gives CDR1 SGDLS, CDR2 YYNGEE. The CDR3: CASSTWGGGGTTGYTF. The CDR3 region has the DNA TGTGCCAGCAGCACATGGGGGGGAGGGGGGACAACTGGCTACACCTTC.